The rows below give T cell receptor beta chains drawn from one sample of a study of Ad26.COV2.S vaccination and SARS-CoV-2 variants. Measured with immunoSEQ multiplex PCR; TCRdb has only the in-frame clones, and not every one. The sample yields more than 300,000 clones, 80% to 90% seen once. Sample: peripheral blood, taken in a trial of Ad26.COV2.S vaccine versus placebo. Receptors originate from a person aged 18-60 years who received the Ad26.COV2.S COVID-19 vaccine or a placebo. Each CDR3 is given with its conserved first and last residue. A D gene is named only where the DNA matches it firmly. Clone size is shown for a subset of rows, as once, few, many or a class of expanded clone.

TRBJ1-6	NA	NA	TRBV19	TGTGCCAGTAGGATCCGGGACGGTGATAATTCACCCCTCCACTTT	CASRIRDGDNSPLHF
TRBJ1-1	NA	few	TRBV2	TGTGCCAGCAGTCCTACCACCGCGCACACTGAAGCTTTCTTT	CASSPTTAHTEAFF
TRBJ1-2	NA	NA	TRBV6-5	TGTGCCAGCACCAACCGAGGAGTCTATGGCTACACCTTC	CASTNRGVYGYTF
TRBJ2-1	NA	NA	TRBV2	TGTGCCAGCAGTGAGGGGACTTTCGGGGACTTTATCAGCTCCTACAATGAGCAGTTCTTC	CASSEGTFGDFISSYNEQFF
TRBJ2-2	NA	once	TRBV21-1	TGTGCCAGCAGCAGTTCCGGGACAGAGAACACCGGGGAGCTGTTTTTT	CASSSSGTENTGELFF
TRBJ1-2	TRBD1	NA	TRBV7-9	TGTGCCAGCAGCCGACAGGGTATCAACTATGGCTACACCTTC	CASSRQGINYGYTF
TRBJ2-1	NA	NA	TRBV28	TGTGCCAGCAGTTTCGAGTACAATGAGCAGTTCTTC	CASSFEYNEQFF
TRBJ2-2	NA	NA	TRBV11-3	TGTGCCAGCAGCTCCCCCTTGGCTCCCGGGGAGCTGTTTTTT	CASSSPLAPGELFF
TRBJ1-4	NA	NA	TRBV29-1	TGCAGCGTTGCCGCAGCTAATGAAAAACTGTTTTTT	CSVAAANEKLFF
TRBJ1-4	NA	NA	TRBV5-6	TGTGCCAGCAGCTTGTATTCCGCAGCTAATGAAAAACTGTTTTTT	CASSLYSAANEKLFF
TRBJ1-1	NA	NA	TRBV3-1/TRBV3-2	TGTGCCAGCAGCCCAATCAATCAGCTGAACACTGAAGCTTTCTTT	CASSPINQLNTEAFF
TRBJ2-3	NA	NA	TRBV24-1	TGTGCCACCAGTGAGACCGGGACCTCAACAGATACGCAGTATTTT	CATSETGTSTDTQYF
TRBJ2-7	NA	NA	TRBV19	TGTGCCAGTAGCCCCTTCCGGGGTGACTACGAGCAGTACTTC	CASSPFRGDYEQYF